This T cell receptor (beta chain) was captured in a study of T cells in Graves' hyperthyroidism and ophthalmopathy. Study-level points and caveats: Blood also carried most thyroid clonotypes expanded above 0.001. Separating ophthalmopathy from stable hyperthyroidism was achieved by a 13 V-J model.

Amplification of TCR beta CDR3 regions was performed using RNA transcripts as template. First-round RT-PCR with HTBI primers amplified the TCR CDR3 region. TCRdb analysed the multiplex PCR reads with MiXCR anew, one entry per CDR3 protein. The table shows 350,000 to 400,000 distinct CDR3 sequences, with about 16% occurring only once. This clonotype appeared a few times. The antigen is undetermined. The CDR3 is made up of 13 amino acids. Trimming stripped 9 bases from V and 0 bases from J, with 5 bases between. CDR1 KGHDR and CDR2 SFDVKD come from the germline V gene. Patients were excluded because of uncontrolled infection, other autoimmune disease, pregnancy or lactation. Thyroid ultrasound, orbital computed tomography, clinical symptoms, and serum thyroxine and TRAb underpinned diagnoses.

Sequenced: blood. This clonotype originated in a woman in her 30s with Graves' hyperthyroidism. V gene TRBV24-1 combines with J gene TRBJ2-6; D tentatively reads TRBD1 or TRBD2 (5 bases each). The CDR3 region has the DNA TGTGCCACCGGGGGCTCTGGGGCCAACGTCCTGACTTTC. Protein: CATGGSGANVLTF.